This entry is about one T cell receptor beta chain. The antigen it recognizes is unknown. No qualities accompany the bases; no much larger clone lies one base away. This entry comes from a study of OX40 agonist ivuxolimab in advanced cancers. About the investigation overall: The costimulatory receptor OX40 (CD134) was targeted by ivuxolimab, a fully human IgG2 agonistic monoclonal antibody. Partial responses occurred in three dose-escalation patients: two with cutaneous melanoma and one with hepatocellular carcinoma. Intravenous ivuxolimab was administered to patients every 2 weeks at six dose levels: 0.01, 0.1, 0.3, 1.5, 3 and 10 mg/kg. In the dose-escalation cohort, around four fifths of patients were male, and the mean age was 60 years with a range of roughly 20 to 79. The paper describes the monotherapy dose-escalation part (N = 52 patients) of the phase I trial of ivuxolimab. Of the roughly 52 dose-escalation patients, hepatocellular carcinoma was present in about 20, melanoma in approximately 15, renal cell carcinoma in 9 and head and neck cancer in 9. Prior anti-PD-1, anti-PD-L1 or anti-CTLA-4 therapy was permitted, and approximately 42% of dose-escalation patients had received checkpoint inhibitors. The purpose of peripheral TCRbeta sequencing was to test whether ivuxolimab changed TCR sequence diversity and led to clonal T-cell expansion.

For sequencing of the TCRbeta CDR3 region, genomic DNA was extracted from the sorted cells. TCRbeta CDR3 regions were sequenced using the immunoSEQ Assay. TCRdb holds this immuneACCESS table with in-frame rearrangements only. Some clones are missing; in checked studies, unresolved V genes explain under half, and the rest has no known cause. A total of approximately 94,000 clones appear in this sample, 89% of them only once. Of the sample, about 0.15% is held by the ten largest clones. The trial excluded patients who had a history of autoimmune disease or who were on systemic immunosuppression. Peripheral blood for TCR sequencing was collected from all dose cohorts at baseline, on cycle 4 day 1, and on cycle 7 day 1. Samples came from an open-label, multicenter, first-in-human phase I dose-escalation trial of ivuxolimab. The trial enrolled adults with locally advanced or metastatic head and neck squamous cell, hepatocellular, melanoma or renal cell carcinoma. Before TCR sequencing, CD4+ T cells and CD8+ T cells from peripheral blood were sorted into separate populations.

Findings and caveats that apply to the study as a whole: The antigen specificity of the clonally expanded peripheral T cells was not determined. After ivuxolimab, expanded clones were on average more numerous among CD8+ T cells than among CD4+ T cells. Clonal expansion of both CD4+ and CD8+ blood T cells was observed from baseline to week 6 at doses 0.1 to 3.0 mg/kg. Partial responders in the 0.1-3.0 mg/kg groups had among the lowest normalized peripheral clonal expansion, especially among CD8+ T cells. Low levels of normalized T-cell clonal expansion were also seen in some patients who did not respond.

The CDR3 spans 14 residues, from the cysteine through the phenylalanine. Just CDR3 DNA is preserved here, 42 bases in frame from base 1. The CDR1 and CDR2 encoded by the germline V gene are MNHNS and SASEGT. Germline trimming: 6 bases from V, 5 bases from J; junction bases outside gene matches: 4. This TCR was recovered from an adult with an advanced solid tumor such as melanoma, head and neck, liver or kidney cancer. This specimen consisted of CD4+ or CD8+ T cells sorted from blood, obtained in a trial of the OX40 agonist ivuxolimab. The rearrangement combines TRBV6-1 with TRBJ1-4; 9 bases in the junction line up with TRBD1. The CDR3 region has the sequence CASRGQGGNEKLFF. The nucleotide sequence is TGTGCCAGCAGGGGACAGGGAGGGAATGAAAAACTGTTTTTT.